Sequencing of this TCR beta chain was carried out in a study of blood T cell repertoires in COVID-19. Whole-study context: There were acute and convalescent COVID-19 samples, and they came from the United States, Italy and Spain. Sample material is recorded as cDNA or gDNA derived from T cells, B-cell-depleted T cells, or PBMCs.

Germline lookup yields CDR1 SGHTA and CDR2 FQGNSA. This CDR3 has 17 amino acids. J was trimmed by 0 bases and V by 5 bases; bases with no gene match: 10. Methods used by the authors: Estimated nucleated cell counts came from reference gene primer amplification. The protocol was immunoSEQ multiplex PCR, while the TCRdb copy is restricted to in-frame clones and leaves out a portion. D and trimming were read from the DNA, whereas the V and J calls and clone size are those reported in that table. The sample consists of approximately 47,000 clones, approximately 84% of them appearing once. While infection was still active, Seattle patients were enrolled and then followed longitudinally.

This chain links TRBV7-2 with TRBJ1-3, with TRBD1 matching over 7 bases. The material sequenced was peripheral blood. The sequence was collected from a woman older than 75 with COVID-19, enrolled during active disease. DNA for the CDR3: TGTGCCAGCAGCCAGAGACAGGGAGCTTACTCTGGAAACACCATATATTTT. This encodes CASSQRQGAYSGNTIYF.